This T cell receptor (beta chain) is drawn from a study of T cell changes during pregnancy in multiple sclerosis (dated 2019 in TCRdb). About the study as a whole: Changes in the T cell repertoire over the course of pregnancy were examined in this study in women with multiple sclerosis.

The count of this clone is one. Its antigen is still unknown. Per-base qualities were not stored, and no clone one base away is much larger. Library generation was performed with the immunoSEQ multiplex PCR assay. This immuneACCESS table, as held by TCRdb, lists in-frame sequences with V and J called but not all clones. Of the missing ones, under half trace to an unresolved V gene in checked studies; the others have no known cause. This sample lists 40,000 or so clones; just over 90% were detected once. Over 0.3% of the sample is held by the ten biggest clonotypes. The cysteine opens and the phenylalanine closes a CDR3 of 16 amino acids. CDR3 DNA is the only sequence kept; it has 48 bases, read in frame from the first base. The trim is 0 bases for V and 8 bases for J, with a gap of 17 bases between the germline ends. As encoded in the germline V gene, CDR1 is SGHDN while CDR2 is FVKESK.

The V gene is TRBV14 and the J gene is TRBJ2-1; the D segment could be TRBD1, given 6 matching bases. The material sequenced was CD4+ T cells from peripheral blood mononuclear cells, taken in the third trimester of pregnancy. The TCR was taken from a female donor in good health, enrolled as a control in a pregnancy study. The DNA sequence follows: TGTGCCAGCAGCCAAGATCTGCCAGGGGTGTCCGATGAGCAGTTCTTC. It codes for CASSQDLPGVSDEQFF. The entire variable domain, with the stretches around the CDR3 drawn from the reference TRBV14 and TRBJ2-1 proteins, is EAGVTQFPSHSVIEKGQTVTLRCDPISGHDNLYWYRRVMGKEIKFLLHFVKESKQDESGMPNNRFLAERTGGTYSTLKVQPAELEDSGVYFCASSQDLPGVSDEQFFGPGTRLTVL.